The entry below describes one T cell receptor beta chain. The antigen remains unidentified. The record originates from a study of cytomegalovirus exposure and HLA in healthy donors. Study-wide background: The study's early data release held about 85 million unique TCRs from HLA-typed donors. General study points: Previously analyzed data showed that most TCR beta V segments were productive at a frequency of about 87% or about 30%. Some V segments, including TRBV6-2 and TRBV6-3, were excluded as indistinguishable. Cytomegalovirus association was assigned to about 150 TCR beta chains.

The CDR3 is 16 amino acids. V dropped 1 base and J dropped 7; count of bases not matched to a gene: 7. Germline V gene sequence: CDR1 SGHTA, CDR2 FQGNSA. Primers: 60 Vbeta forward and 13 Jbeta reverse. The table came from immunoSEQ multiplex PCR; TCRdb's copy has only in-frame clones and leaves some out. Of 100,000 or so clones listed, 65% to 75% are singletons. V is TRBV7-2 and J is TRBJ2-3, with 11 bases aligning to TRBD2. The receptor comes from a woman aged 40 to 49 in good health and CMV-seronegative. The source material was PBMCs. Here the CDR3 DNA reads TGTGCCAGCAGCTTAGACACTAGCGGGAGACGGAATACGCAGTATTTT. Its protein product is CASSLDTSGRRNTQYF.